A selection of T cell receptor beta chains follows, all from one sample in a study of read filtering for tumor transcriptome and immune sequencing. TCRdb called the reads again in MiXCR, with one record for every CDR3 protein. The table records some 80,000 distinct CDR3 sequences, 9% to 15% of them present only once. The sample comprised a population of CD138-negative cells sorted from bone marrow. These receptors originate from a donor older than 35 with multiple myeloma. Each CDR3 is given with its conserved first and last residue. D genes are given only for firm matches. Not all rows give a size; the values are once, few, many and, for expanded clones, a class.

D gene	CDR3 length	V gene	J gene	clone size	CDR3 protein	CDR3 DNA
.	14	TRBV5-1	TRBJ2-7	many	CASSPTGGPYEQYF	TGCGCCAGCAGCCCAACTGGGGGCCCGTACGAGCAGTACTTC
.	17	TRBV11-2	TRBJ2-5	many	CASSLVWRGGDEETQYF	TGTGCCAGCAGCTTAGTCTGGAGGGGGGGCGACGAAGAGACCCAGTACTTC
.	12	TRBV28	TRBJ2-3	few	CASPLGADTQYF	TGTGCCAGCCCGCTGGGAGCAGATACGCAGTATTTT
.	13	TRBV29-1	TRBJ2-3	many	CSVEPTPPDTQYF	TGCAGCGTTGAACCGACCCCCCCGGATACGCAGTATTTT
.	13	TRBV6-1	TRBJ2-7	many	CASSELRGDEQYF	TGTGCCAGCAGTGAACTACGTGGGGACGAGCAGTACTTC
.	15	TRBV20-1	TRBJ2-1	many	CSARSTVDSYNEQFF	TGCAGTGCTAGGAGTACAGTTGACAGCTACAATGAGCAGTTCTTC
TRBD2	18	TRBV6-2/TRBV6-3	TRBJ2-6	many	CASSDTSGSRSGANVLTF	TGTGCCAGCAGTGATACTAGCGGGAGTCGCTCTGGGGCCAACGTCCTGACTTTC
TRBD2	17	TRBV7-8	TRBJ2-1	.	CASRRTGTGGSYNEQFF	TGTGCCAGCAGGCGAACTGGGACGGGGGGCTCCTACAATGAGCAGTTCTTC
.	14	TRBV5-1	TRBJ1-1	many	CASSLERQEGEAFF	TGCGCCAGCAGCTTGGAACGGCAGGAGGGTGAAGCTTTCTTT
.	15	TRBV7-2	TRBJ1-5	.	CASSLADYSNQPQHF	TGTGCCAGCAGCCTCGCGGACTATAGCAATCAGCCCCAGCATTTT
TRBD1	15	TRBV12-3/TRBV12-4	TRBJ2-7	.	CASSFSGTGADEQYF	TGTGCCAGCAGTTTTTCAGGGACAGGGGCCGACGAGCAGTACTTC
.	15	TRBV19	TRBJ1-5	many	CASRRQEINYQPQHF	TGTGCCAGTAGGAGACAGGAGATAAATTATCAGCCCCAGCATTTT
.	10	TRBV6-2/TRBV6-3	TRBJ2-1	.	CASCLGEQFF	TGTGCCAGCTGTCTGGGTGAGCAGTTCTTC
TRBD2	19	TRBV9	TRBJ2-1	few	CASSVTWASGRSSYNEQFF	TGTGCCAGCAGCGTAACCTGGGCTAGCGGGAGATCTTCCTACAATGAGCAGTTCTTC
TRBD2	19	TRBV20-1	TRBJ2-3	many	CSARAKPSGGDGVTDTQYF	TGCAGTGCTAGAGCCAAGCCTAGCGGGGGGGACGGAGTAACAGATACGCAGTATTTT
.	13	TRBV20-1	TRBJ1-6	many	CSANRDWNSPLHF	TGCAGTGCTAACCGGGACTGGAATTCACCCCTCCACTTT
TRBD1	15	TRBV5-1	TRBJ1-1	many	CASRVTGTVNTEAFF	TGCGCCAGCAGGGTAACCGGGACAGTGAACACTGAAGCTTTCTTT
TRBD2	18	TRBV6-6	TRBJ2-1	many	CASSSRTSGSATGNEQFF	TGTGCCAGCAGTTCTCGGACTAGCGGATCAGCTACAGGCAATGAGCAGTTCTTC
TRBD1	14	TRBV28	TRBJ1-4	.	CASSLYQGDEKLFF	TGTGCCAGCAGTTTATATCAGGGGGATGAAAAACTGTTTTTT
TRBD1	15	TRBV7-9	TRBJ2-3	few	CASSRRTGGTDTQYF	TGTGCCAGCAGCAGACGGACAGGGGGCACAGATACGCAGTATTTT
.	13	TRBV6-6	TRBJ1-5	many	CASKRGESQPQHF	TGTGCCAGCAAAAGGGGGGAGTCTCAGCCCCAGCATTTT
.	13	TRBV29-1	TRBJ2-1	many	CSVAAKPGHEQFF	TGCAGCGTTGCAGCAAAACCGGGGCATGAGCAGTTCTTC
TRBD2	15	TRBV5-1	TRBJ2-5	many	CASSLTTAGEETQYF	TGCGCCAGCAGCTTAACTACTGCGGGGGAAGAGACCCAGTACTTC
.	13	TRBV2	TRBJ2-2	few	CASSPMTGGELFF	TGTGCCAGCAGTCCTATGACTGGCGGGGAGCTGTTTTTT
.	13	TRBV27	TRBJ1-4	many	CASSLAGTEKLFF	TGTGCCAGCAGTTTAGCCGGAACCGAAAAACTGTTTTTT
TRBD2	18	TRBV10-3	TRBJ2-1	many	CAISDPWTSRSSYNEQFF	TGTGCCATCAGTGACCCCTGGACTAGCAGGAGCTCCTACAATGAGCAGTTCTTC
.	14	TRBV27	TRBJ1-3	once	CASSFGGLGNTIYF	TGTGCCAGCAGTTTCGGGGGACTCGGAAACACCATATATTTT
TRBD2	13	TRBV7-6	TRBJ2-5	.	CASSLGQREAQHF	TGTGCCAGCAGCTTAGGACAGCGGGAGGCCCAGCACTTC
TRBD1	16	TRBV12-3/TRBV12-4	TRBJ1-1	many	CASSYRTGGIGTEAFF	TGTGCCAGCAGTTACCGGACAGGGGGGATAGGCACTGAAGCTTTCTTT
.	14	TRBV7-9	TRBJ1-1	.	CASSFSGKNTEAFF	TGTGCCAGCAGCTTCTCCGGGAAGAACACTGAAGCTTTCTTT
.	12	TRBV28	TRBJ1-1	many	CASSPGNTEAFF	TGTGCCAGCAGTCCCGGGAACACTGAAGCTTTCTTT
TRBD2	15	TRBV12-3/TRBV12-4	TRBJ2-7	many	CASSLTSGVTYEQYF	TGTGCCAGCAGCCTCACTAGCGGGGTTACCTACGAGCAGTACTTC
.	15	TRBV3-1	TRBJ2-5	many	CASSSSQGRGETQYF	TGTGCCAGCAGCTCAAGTCAGGGAAGAGGAGAGACCCAGTACTTC
.	17	TRBV6-2/TRBV6-3	TRBJ2-1	many	CASKTGTGIYSYNEQFF	TGTGCCAGCAAAACGGGGACGGGGATTTACTCCTACAATGAGCAGTTCTTC
.	13	TRBV7-2	TRBJ2-3	many	CASSSPRRTSQYF	TGTGCCAGCAGCTCCCCCAGGCGTACTTCGCAGTATTTT
TRBD2	15	TRBV20-1	TRBJ2-1	many	CSARDLSGRLYEQFF	TGCAGTGCTAGAGATTTGAGCGGGAGGCTCTATGAGCAGTTCTTC
.	14	TRBV3-1	TRBJ2-2	many	CASSQGRGTGELFF	TGTGCCAGCAGCCAAGGGCGGGGCACCGGGGAGCTGTTTTTT
TRBD2	14	TRBV7-2	TRBJ2-1	many	CASSLGGTGLAGFF	TGTGCCAGCAGCTTAGGGGGGACGGGACTAGCAGGCTTCTTC
.	15	TRBV20-1	TRBJ2-1	many	CSARDPRDFYNEQFF	TGCAGTGCTAGAGACCCCCGGGACTTCTACAATGAGCAGTTCTTC
.	15	TRBV20-1	TRBJ2-3	few	CSARAPRHSTDTQYF	TGCAGTGCTAGAGCACCGAGACATAGCACAGATACGCAGTATTTT
.	14	TRBV2	TRBJ2-3	many	CASSVRMSADTQYF	TGTGCCAGCAGTGTTAGAATGTCTGCAGATACGCAGTATTTT
TRBD1	17	TRBV18	TRBJ1-2	many	CASSLGTGGSRLYGYTF	TGTGCCAGCTCCCTTGGGACAGGCGGTTCCCGACTCTATGGCTACACCTTC
.	13	TRBV10-3	TRBJ1-4	few	CATGGQDGEKLFF	TGTGCCACGGGAGGGCAGGATGGTGAAAAACTGTTTTTT
.	17	TRBV18	TRBJ1-5	many	CASSPPVVRGSGQPQHF	TGTGCCAGCTCACCACCGGTGGTGAGGGGGTCCGGTCAGCCCCAGCATTTT
.	12	TRBV28	TRBJ1-1	many	CASTKAGGRAFF	TGTGCCAGCACCAAGGCGGGGGGCCGCGCTTTCTTT
.	13	TRBV25-1	TRBJ2-1	many	CASSIRGPPEQFF	TGTGCCAGCAGTATTCGCGGGCCCCCCGAGCAGTTCTTC